This entry features one T cell receptor (beta chain) sequence. Its antigen is unknown. Naive CD8 cells lacked CD45RO, underwent positive selection for CCR7 and left out terminally differentiated effector memory CD45RA+ cells. The data derive from a study of shared clonotypes between healthy human individuals. Study-level findings and limits: How much donors shared clonotypes was expected to be affected by sequencing depth. Clonotypes that were shared across four donors made up around 5% of naive CD4 clonotypes. Memory subsets had estimated richness that was generally smaller than that of naive subsets.

The genomic DNA of each subset was split evenly across several immunoSEQ plates. TCRdb keeps only in-frame clones here, not all; method: immunoSEQ multiplex PCR. The table lists about 2.2 million clones, just under 95% of them singletons. From germline, CDR1 is ENHRY and CDR2 SYGVKD. The CDR3 spans 14 residues. J was trimmed by 0 bases and V by 4 bases; bases with no gene match: 1. The chain recombines TRBV10-3 with TRBJ1-1; 8 nucleotides align to TRBD1. The receptor was isolated from a man aged 18 to 30 in good health. Some clones in this sample may be carry-over from other donors' samples. Sequencing was performed on naive CD8+ T cells from PBMCs. The CDR3 is CAISGTGLNTEAFF. The CDR3 DNA sequence: TGTGCCATCAGTGGGACAGGGCTGAACACTGAAGCTTTCTTT.